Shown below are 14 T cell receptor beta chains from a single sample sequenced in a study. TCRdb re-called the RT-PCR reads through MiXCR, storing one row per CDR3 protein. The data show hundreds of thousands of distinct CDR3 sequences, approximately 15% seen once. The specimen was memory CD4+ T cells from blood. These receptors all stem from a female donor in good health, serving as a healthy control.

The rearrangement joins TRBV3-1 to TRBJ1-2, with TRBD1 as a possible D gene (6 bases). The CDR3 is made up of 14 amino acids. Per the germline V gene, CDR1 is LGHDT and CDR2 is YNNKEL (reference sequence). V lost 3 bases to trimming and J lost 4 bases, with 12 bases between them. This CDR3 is CASSHKTGAYGYTF. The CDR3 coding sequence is TGTGCCAGCAGCCATAAGACAGGAGCCTATGGCTACACCTTC.

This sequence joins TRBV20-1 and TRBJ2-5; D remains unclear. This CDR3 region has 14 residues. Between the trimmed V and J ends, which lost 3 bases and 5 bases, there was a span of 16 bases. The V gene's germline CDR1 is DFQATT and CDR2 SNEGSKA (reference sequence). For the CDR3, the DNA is TGCAGTGCTAGCCCGACACTTCTGAGGGAGACCCAGTACTTC. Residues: CSASPTLLRETQYF.

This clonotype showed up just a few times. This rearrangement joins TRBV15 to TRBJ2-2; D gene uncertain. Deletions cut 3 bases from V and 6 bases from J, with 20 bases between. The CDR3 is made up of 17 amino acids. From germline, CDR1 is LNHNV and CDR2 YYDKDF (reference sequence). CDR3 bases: TGTGCCACCAGCAGGGGTAGCACGGCTTCCGCGGCCGGGGAGCTGTTTTTT. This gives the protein CATSRGSTASAAGELFF.

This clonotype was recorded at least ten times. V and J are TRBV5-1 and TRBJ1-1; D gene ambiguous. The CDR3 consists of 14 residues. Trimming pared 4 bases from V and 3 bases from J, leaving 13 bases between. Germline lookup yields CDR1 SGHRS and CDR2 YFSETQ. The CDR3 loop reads CASSLTPPDTEAFF. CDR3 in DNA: TGCGCCAGCAGCCTAACTCCCCCGGACACTGAAGCTTTCTTT. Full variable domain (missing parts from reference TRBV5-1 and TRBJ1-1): KAGVTQTPRYLIKTRGQQVTLSCSPISGHRSVSWYQQTPGQGLQFLFEYFSETQRNKGNFPGRFSGRQFSNSRSEMNVSTLELGDSALYLCASSLTPPDTEAFFGQGTRLTVV.

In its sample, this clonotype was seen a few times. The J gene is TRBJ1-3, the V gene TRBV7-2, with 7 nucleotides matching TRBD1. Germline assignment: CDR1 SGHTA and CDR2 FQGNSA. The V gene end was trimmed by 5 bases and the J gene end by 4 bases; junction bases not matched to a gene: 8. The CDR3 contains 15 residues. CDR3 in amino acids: CASSIQGTAGNTIYF. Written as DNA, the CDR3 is TGTGCCAGCAGCATACAGGGGACGGCCGGAAACACCATATATTTT.

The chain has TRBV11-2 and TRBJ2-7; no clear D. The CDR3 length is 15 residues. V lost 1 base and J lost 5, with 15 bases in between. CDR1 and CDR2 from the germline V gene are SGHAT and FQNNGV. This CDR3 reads CASSLVSVLYDEQYF. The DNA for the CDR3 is TGTGCCAGCAGCTTAGTTTCGGTGCTCTACGACGAGCAGTACTTC.

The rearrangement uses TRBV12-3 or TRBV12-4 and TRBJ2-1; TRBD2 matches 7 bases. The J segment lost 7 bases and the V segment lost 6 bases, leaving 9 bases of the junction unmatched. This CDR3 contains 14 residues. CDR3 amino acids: CASSLSGARNEQFF. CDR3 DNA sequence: TGTGCCAGCAGCCTGAGCGGGGCTCGGAATGAGCAGTTCTTC.

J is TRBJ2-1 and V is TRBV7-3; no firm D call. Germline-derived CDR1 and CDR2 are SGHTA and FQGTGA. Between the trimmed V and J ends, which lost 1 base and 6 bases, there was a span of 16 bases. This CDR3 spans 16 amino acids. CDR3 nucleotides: TGTGCCAGCAGCTTAATCCCGTCTAGTGATATCAATGAGCAGTTCTTC. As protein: CASSLIPSSDINEQFF.

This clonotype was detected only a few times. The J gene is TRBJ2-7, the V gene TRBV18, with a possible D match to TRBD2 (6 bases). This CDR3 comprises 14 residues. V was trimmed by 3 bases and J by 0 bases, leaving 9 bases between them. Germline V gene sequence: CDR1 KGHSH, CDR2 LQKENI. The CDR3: CASSPSGYSYEQYF. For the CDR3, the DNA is TGTGCCAGCTCACCGAGCGGGTACTCCTACGAGCAGTACTTC.

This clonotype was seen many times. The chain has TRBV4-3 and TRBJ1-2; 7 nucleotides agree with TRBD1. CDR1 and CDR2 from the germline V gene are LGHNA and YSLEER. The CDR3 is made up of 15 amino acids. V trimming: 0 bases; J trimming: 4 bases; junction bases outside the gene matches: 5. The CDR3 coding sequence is TGCGCCAGCAGCCAAGAGGGGACAGCCCCCTATGGCTACACCTTC. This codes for CASSQEGTAPYGYTF.

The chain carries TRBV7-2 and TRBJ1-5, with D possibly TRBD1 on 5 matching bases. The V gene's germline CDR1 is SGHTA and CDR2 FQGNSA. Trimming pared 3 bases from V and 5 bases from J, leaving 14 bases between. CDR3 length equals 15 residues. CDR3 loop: CASSFDGADYQPQHF. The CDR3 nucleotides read TGTGCCAGCAGCTTCGATGGGGCGGATTATCAGCCCCAGCATTTT.

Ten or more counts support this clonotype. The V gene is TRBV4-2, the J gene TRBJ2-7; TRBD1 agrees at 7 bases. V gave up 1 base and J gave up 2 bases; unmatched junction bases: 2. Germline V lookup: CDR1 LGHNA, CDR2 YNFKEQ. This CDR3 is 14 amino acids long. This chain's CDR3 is CASSQGQGAYEQYF. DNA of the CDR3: TGTGCCAGCAGCCAAGGCCAGGGGGCCTACGAGCAGTACTTC.

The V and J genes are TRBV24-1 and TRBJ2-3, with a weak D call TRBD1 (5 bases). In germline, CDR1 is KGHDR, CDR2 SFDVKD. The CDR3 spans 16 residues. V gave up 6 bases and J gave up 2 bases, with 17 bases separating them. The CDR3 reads CATSPSWGALTDTQYF. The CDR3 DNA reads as TGTGCCACCAGTCCGTCTTGGGGCGCCCTCACAGATACGCAGTATTTT.

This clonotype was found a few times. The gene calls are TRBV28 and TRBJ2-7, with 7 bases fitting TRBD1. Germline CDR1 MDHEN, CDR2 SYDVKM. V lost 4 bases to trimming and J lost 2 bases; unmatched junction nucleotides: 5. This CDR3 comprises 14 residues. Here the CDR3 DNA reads TGTGCCAGCAGTTCTATTGACAGGGCCTACGAGCAGTACTTC. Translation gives CASSSIDRAYEQYF. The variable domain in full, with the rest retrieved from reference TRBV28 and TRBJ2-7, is DVKVTQSSRYLVKRTGEKVFLECVQDMDHENMFWYRQDPGLGLRLIYFSYDVKMKEKGDIPEGYSVSREKKERFSLILESASTNQTSMYLCASSSIDRAYEQYFGPGTRLTVT.